The clone carrying this T cell receptor beta chain was detected a few times. The PCR contained 60 Vbeta and 13 Jbeta primers. Clones were read by immunoSEQ multiplex PCR, and TCRdb kept only the in-frame ones, dropping some. The sample contains around 150,000 clones, around 80% of which appear only once. The data stem from a study of cytomegalovirus exposure and HLA in healthy donors. There are 12 residues in the CDR3. Germline loops: CDR1 MGHDK, CDR2 SYGVNS. V dropped 3 bases and J dropped 4 bases, with 6 bases sitting between them. The sequencing input was PBMCs. This sequence was found in a man aged 30-40 years in good health. J is TRBJ1-1 and V is TRBV25-1; no clear D gene. CDR3 protein: CASSDWSTEAFF. CDR3 DNA: TGTGCCAGCAGTGATTGGAGCACTGAAGCTTTCTTT.